The next 14 T cell receptor beta chains were all read from a single sample in a study of blood T cells in healthy people across ages. It was with a sample-barcoded 5' primer and a J-beta primer mix that a second PCR of roughly 7 to 12 cycles was run. Each CDR3 protein is one row after TCRdb ran MiXCR on the 5' RACE reads. The sample lists under 750,000 distinct CDR3 sequences, less than 60% occurring once. The sequenced material came from blood. The origin of the receptors is a man older than 75 in good health.

The chain carries TRBV29-1 and TRBJ2-5; 14 bases fit TRBD2. The DNA end is a closer match to TRBJ2-7, so the J assignment may be wrong. The germline gives CDR1 SQVTM, CDR2 ANQGSEA. The CDR3 consists of 13 residues. The CDR3 DNA reads TGCAGCGTTGTGGGACTAGCGGGGGACGAGCAGTACTTC. It yields the protein CSVVGLAGDEQYF.

There are many counts of this clonotype. A much larger clone lies a single base off, so this may be a read error. The genes are TRBV7-2 and TRBJ2-1; 9 bases are shared with TRBD2. Judging by the DNA end, TRBJ2-7 fits better; the J call may be wrong. The CDR3 extends over 15 amino acids. The germline V gene encodes CDR1 SGHTA and CDR2 FQGNSA. DNA of the CDR3: TGTGCCAGCAGCTATAGCGGGAGCTCCTACAATGAGCAGTACTTC. Its translation: CASSYSGSSYNEQYF.

This clonotype occurred many times. The chain recombines TRBV6-5 with TRBJ1-4; D may be TRBD1 (6 bases). Looked up from germline, CDR1 is MNHEY and CDR2 is SVGAGI. Trimming left V 2 bases short and J 3 bases short, with 10 bases between. The CDR3 totals 15 residues. CDR3 bases: TGTGCCAGCAGTTACAACGACAGGCCTAATGAAAAACTGTTTTTT. Translated, it gives CASSYNDRPNEKLFF.

CDR3 DNA: TGTGCCAGCAGTGAAGGACAGGATGGTGAGCAGTTCTTC. It is translated as CASSEGQDGEQFF. The rearrangement joins TRBV2 to TRBJ2-1; tentative D call: TRBD1 (6 bases). The CDR3 loop spans 13 amino acids. V gave up 1 base and J gave up 9 bases, with 10 bases separating them. Per the germline V gene, CDR1 is SNHLY and CDR2 is FYNNEI.

The chain employs TRBV4-1 and TRBJ2-3, with D possibly TRBD1 on 5 matching bases. The CDR3 sequence is 14 residues long. V was shortened by 0 bases and J by 5 bases, with 9 bases between the two germline ends. Germline V gene data show CDR1 as MGHRA and CDR2 as YSYEKL. CDR3 protein: CASSQDRARDTQYF. The CDR3 DNA reads as TGCGCCAGCAGCCAAGACAGGGCGAGAGATACGCAGTATTTT.

As concerns this clonotype: One junction end disagrees with the germline gene, perhaps due to a read error. The chain combines TRBV20-1 with TRBJ1-2, with TRBD1 matching 7 bases. Germline values: CDR1 DFQATT, CDR2 SNEGSKA (reference sequence). The CDR3 has 14 amino acids. CDR3 sequence: CSAGEQGGGYGYTF. DNA for the CDR3: TGCAGTGCTGGAGAGCAGGGGGGGGGATATGGCTACACCTTC.

The sample holds one count of this clonotype. The chain couples TRBV28 to TRBJ1-2; no clear D. The germline V gene has CDR1 MDHEN and CDR2 SYDVKM. This CDR3 spans 12 amino acids. V dropped 5 bases and J dropped 3 bases, with 7 bases sitting between them. The CDR3 DNA reads as TGTGCCAGCAGTCAGGCGTACTATGGCTACACCTTC. Protein product: CASSQAYYGYTF.

This chain uses TRBV7-9 with TRBJ2-3; D gene ambiguous. Per the germline V gene, CDR1 is SEHNR and CDR2 is FQNEAQ (reference sequence). The CDR3 is made up of 12 amino acids. V shed 1 base and J shed 4 bases, with 3 bases lying between them. The CDR3 loop reads CASSLDADTQYF. The CDR3 nucleotides are TGTGCCAGCAGCTTAGATGCAGATACGCAGTATTTT. The entire variable domain, with the rest obtained from reference TRBV7-9 and TRBJ2-3, is as follows: DTGVSQNPRHKITKRGQNVTFRCDPISEHNRLYWYRQTLGQGPEFLTYFQNEAQLEKSRLLSDRFSAERPKGSFSTLEIQRTEQGDSAMYLCASSLDADTQYFGPGTRLTVL.

Many counts were recorded for this clonotype. The chain links TRBV29-1 to TRBJ2-5; D gene ambiguous. CDR1 SQVTM and CDR2 ANQGSEA come from the germline V gene. The CDR3 contains 11 residues. Trimming took off 4 bases at V and 5 bases at J, with 8 bases between the two ends. The CDR3: CSVALGETQYF. In DNA, the CDR3 is TGCAGCGTTGCCCTTGGGGAGACCCAGTACTTC.

This clonotype has more than one count but fewer than ten. This sequence joins TRBV20-1 and TRBJ2-7, with D unresolved. The germline V gene encodes CDR1 DFQATT and CDR2 SNEGSKA (reference sequence). V was shortened by 2 bases and J by 7 bases, with 9 bases between the two germline ends. This CDR3 contains 11 residues. The CDR3 here is CSARLGREQYF. The CDR3 bases are TGCAGTGCTAGATTGGGCCGGGAGCAGTACTTC.

The chain couples TRBV9 to TRBJ2-7, with 10 bases identical to TRBD2. The CDR3 is made up of 16 amino acids. Germline-derived CDR1 and CDR2 are SGDLS and YYNGEE. The J segment lost 1 base and the V segment lost 4 bases, leaving 8 bases of the junction unmatched. CDR3 sequence reads: CASSPMGTSVSYEQYF. The CDR3 DNA follows: TGTGCCAGCAGCCCAATGGGGACTAGCGTTTCCTACGAGCAGTACTTC.

The chain recombines TRBV20-1 with TRBJ1-2; 7 positions agree with TRBD1. V trimming: 1 base; J trimming: 4 bases; junction bases outside the gene matches: 6. Germline CDR1 and CDR2: DFQATT and SNEGSKA (reference sequence). The CDR3 contains 14 residues. DNA of the CDR3: TGCAGTGCTAGAGCCCCGGGACAGTTCTATGGCTACACCTTC. This sequence encodes CSARAPGQFYGYTF.

This clonotype was recorded a few times. This sequence joins TRBV3-1 and TRBJ2-7; 11 positions agree with TRBD1. Per the germline V gene, CDR1 is LGHDT and CDR2 is YNNKEL (reference sequence). The CDR3 runs to 15 residues. V lost 4 bases, J lost 3 bases, and 5 bases stayed unmatched. CDR3: CASSPGTGGLYEQYF. The CDR3 DNA sequence: TGTGCCAGCAGCCCGGGGACAGGGGGTCTCTACGAGCAGTACTTC.

This clonotype was seen a handful of times. The junction does not match germline at one end; this may be a read error. The chain carries TRBV5-1 and TRBJ2-3; 10 nucleotides line up with TRBD2. CDR3 length equals 16 residues. CDR1 is SGHRS, CDR2 YFSETQ, per germline. In nucleotides, the CDR3 is TGCGCCAGCAGCCCCGGACTAGCGGAGTTCACAGATATGCAGTATTTT. Residues: CASSPGLAEFTDMQYF.